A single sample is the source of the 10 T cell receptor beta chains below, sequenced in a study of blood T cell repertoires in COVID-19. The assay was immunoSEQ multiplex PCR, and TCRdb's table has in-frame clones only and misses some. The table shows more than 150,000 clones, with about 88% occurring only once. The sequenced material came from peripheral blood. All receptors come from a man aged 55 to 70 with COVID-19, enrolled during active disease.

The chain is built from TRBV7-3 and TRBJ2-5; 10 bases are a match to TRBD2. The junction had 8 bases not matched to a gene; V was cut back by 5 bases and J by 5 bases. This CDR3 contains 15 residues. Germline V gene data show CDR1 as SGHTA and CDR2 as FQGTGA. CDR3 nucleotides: TGTGCCAGCAGCATTAGCGGGGGGCCCCGGGAGACCCAGTACTTC. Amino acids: CASSISGGPRETQYF. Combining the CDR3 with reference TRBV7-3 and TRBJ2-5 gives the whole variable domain GAGVSQTPSNKVTEKGKYVELRCDPISGHTALYWYRQSLGQGPEFLIYFQGTGAADDSGLPNDRFFAVRPEGSVSTLKIQRTERGDSAVYLCASSISGGPRETQYFGPGTRLLVL.

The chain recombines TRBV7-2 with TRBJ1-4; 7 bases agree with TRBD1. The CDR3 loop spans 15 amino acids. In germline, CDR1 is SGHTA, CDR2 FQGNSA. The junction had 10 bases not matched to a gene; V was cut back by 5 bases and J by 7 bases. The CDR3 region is CASSKQGLEGEKLFF. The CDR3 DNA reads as TGTGCCAGCAGCAAACAGGGGTTGGAGGGTGAAAAACTGTTTTTT. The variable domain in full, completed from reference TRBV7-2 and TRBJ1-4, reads GAGVSQSPSNKVTEKGKDVELRCDPISGHTALYWYRQSLGQGLEFLIYFQGNSAPDKSGLPSDRFSAERTGGSVSTLTIQRTQQEDSAVYLCASSKQGLEGEKLFFGSGTQLSVL.

In DNA, the CDR3 is TGTGCCAGCAGCTTAAGCGGGACTGTCTACAATGAGCAGTTCTTC. This encodes CASSLSGTVYNEQFF. The V and J genes are TRBV7-2 and TRBJ2-1; TRBD2 aligns across 7 bases. V lost 2 bases and J lost 3; bases outside the gene matches: 4. Germline V gene sequence: CDR1 SGHTA, CDR2 FQGNSA. CDR3 length: 15 amino acids.

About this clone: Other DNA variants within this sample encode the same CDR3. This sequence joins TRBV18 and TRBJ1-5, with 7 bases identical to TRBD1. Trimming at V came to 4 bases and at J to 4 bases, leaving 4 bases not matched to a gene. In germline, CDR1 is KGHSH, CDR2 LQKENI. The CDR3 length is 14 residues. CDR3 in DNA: TGTGCCAGCTCACAGGGGGCAGGTAATCAGCCCCAGCATTTT. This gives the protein CASSQGAGNQPQHF.

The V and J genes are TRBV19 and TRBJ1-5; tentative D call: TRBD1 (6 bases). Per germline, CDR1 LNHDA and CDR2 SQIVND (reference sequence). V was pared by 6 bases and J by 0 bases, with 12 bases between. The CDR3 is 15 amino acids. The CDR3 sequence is CASRKQGNSNQPQHF. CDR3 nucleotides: TGTGCCAGTAGGAAACAGGGAAATAGCAATCAGCCCCAGCATTTT.

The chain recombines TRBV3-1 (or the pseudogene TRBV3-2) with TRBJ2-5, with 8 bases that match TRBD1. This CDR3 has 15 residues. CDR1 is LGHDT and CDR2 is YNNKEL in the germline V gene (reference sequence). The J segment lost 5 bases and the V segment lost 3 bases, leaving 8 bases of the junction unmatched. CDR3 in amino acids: CASSQGPGGLETQYF. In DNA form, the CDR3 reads TGTGCCAGCAGCCAGGGGCCAGGGGGCCTGGAGACCCAGTACTTC.

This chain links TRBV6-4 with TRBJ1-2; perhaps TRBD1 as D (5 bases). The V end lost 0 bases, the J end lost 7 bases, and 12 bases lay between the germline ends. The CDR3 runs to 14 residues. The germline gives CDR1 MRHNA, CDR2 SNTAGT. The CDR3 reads CASSDSRDRGGYTF. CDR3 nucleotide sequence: TGTGCCAGCAGTGACTCACGCGACAGAGGTGGCTACACCTTC.

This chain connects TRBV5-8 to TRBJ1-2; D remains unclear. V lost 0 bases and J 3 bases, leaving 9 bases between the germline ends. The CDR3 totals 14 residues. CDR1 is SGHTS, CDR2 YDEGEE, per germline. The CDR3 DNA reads TGTGCCAGCAGCTTGGATGCCAGATACTATGGCTACACCTTC. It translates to CASSLDARYYGYTF.

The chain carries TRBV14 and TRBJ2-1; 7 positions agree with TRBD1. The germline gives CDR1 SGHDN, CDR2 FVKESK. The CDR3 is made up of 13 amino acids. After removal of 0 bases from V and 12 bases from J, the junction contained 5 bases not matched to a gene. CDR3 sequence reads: CASSQEQGSWQFF. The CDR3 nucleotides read TGTGCCAGCAGCCAAGAACAGGGGTCTTGGCAGTTCTTC.

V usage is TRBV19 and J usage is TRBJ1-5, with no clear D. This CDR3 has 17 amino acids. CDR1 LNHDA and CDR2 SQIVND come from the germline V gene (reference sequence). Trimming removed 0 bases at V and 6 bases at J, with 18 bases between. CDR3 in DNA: TGTGCCAGTAGTATAGACGCGGCCTACGTAGGGAGTCAGCCCCAGCATTTT. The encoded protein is CASSIDAAYVGSQPQHF.